The 12 T cell receptor beta chains below come from one sample, sequenced in a study of shared clonotypes between healthy human individuals. Produced via immunoSEQ multiplex PCR; TCRdb's table is partial and in-frame only. The sample carries 2 million to 2.5 million clones, approximately 93% recorded once. The sample was naive CD4+ T cells from PBMCs. Subset given: CD45RA+ positively selected. These receptors came from a man aged 18-30 years in good health. Some clones in this sample may be carry-over from other donors' samples.

The chain links TRBV28 to TRBJ1-4; D may be TRBD1 (5 bases). The length of the CDR3 is 15 residues. Germline V gene data show CDR1 as MDHEN and CDR2 as SYDVKM. V was trimmed by 6 bases and J by 5 bases, leaving 16 bases between them. The CDR3 DNA sequence: TGTGCCAGCAGCCCAATGACAGTAGGAAATGAAAAACTGTTTTTT. The encoded protein is CASSPMTVGNEKLFF.

The chain joins TRBV7-9 to TRBJ2-6, with 9 bases identical to TRBD1. The CDR3 is 19 amino acids. After removal of 0 bases from V and 0 bases from J, the junction contained 6 bases not matched to a gene. CDR1 SEHNR and CDR2 FQNEAQ come from the germline V gene (reference sequence). For the CDR3, the DNA is TGTGCCAGCAGCTTAGCTCGCGGGACAGGGCGCTCTGGGGCCAACGTCCTGACTTTC. This sequence encodes CASSLARGTGRSGANVLTF.

J is TRBJ2-7 and V is TRBV7-3; 8 bases map to TRBD2. CDR1 and CDR2 (germline): SGHTA, FQGTGA. The CDR3 consists of 16 residues. The V and J ends lost 5 bases and 6 bases, in that order; junction bases with no gene match: 15. The CDR3 protein is CASSRGGLRPPGEQYF. The CDR3 nucleotides read TGTGCCAGCAGCCGCGGGGGGTTGAGGCCCCCCGGCGAGCAGTACTTC. The whole variable domain, remainder taken from reference TRBV7-3 and TRBJ2-7, is GAGVSQTPSNKVTEKGKYVELRCDPISGHTALYWYRQSLGQGPEFLIYFQGTGAADDSGLPNDRFFAVRPEGSVSTLKIQRTERGDSAVYLCASSRGGLRPPGEQYFGPGTRLTVT.

The V call is TRBV29-1, the J call TRBJ2-2; D not certain. The CDR3 runs to 13 residues. Germline CDR1 and CDR2: SQVTM and ANQGSEA. V was clipped by 7 bases and J by 5 bases, with 14 bases between them. The CDR3 region is CSAGPRDTGELFF. CDR3 DNA sequence: TGCAGCGCGGGCCCTAGGGATACCGGGGAGCTGTTTTTT.

J is TRBJ2-1 and V is TRBV18; 10 bases fit TRBD1. This CDR3 region has 16 residues. Germline CDR1 KGHSH, CDR2 LQKENI. V dropped 3 bases and J dropped 5; count of bases not matched to a gene: 7. This chain's CDR3 is CASSPRTGGRNNEQFF. Written as DNA, the CDR3 is TGTGCCAGCTCACCGCGGACAGGGGGTAGAAACAATGAGCAGTTCTTC.

The V call is TRBV7-8, the J call TRBJ2-1; D ambiguous. The CDR3 totals 13 residues. Germline CDR1 is SGHVS and CDR2 is FQNEAQ. V shed 4 bases and J shed 7 bases, with 11 bases lying between them. The CDR3 spells CASSSFRANEQFF. The CDR3 nucleotides are TGTGCCAGCAGCTCCTTCCGGGCGAATGAGCAGTTCTTC.

V and J are TRBV18 and TRBJ1-1; a weak D match, TRBD1 (5 bases). This CDR3 contains 15 residues. Per germline, CDR1 KGHSH and CDR2 LQKENI. V was trimmed by 3 bases and J by 6 bases, leaving 17 bases between them. The CDR3 coding sequence is TGTGCCAGCTCACCGAACGGCGGGACGGCCTCTGAAGCTTTCTTT. It codes for CASSPNGGTASEAFF.

The J gene is TRBJ2-1, the V gene TRBV5-1; 12 bases match TRBD2. Trimming took 4 bases from V and 6 from J; bases not matched to a gene: 5. CDR3 length: 15 residues. Looked up from germline, CDR1 is SGHRS and CDR2 is YFSETQ. CDR3 in amino acids: CASSTPSGGGNEQFF. The CDR3 nucleotides read TGCGCCAGCAGCACCCCTAGCGGGGGGGGCAATGAGCAGTTCTTC.

This chain uses TRBV9 with TRBJ2-7; TRBD1 matches at 9 bases. This CDR3 has 15 residues. Per the germline V gene, CDR1 is SGDLS and CDR2 is YYNGEE. Unmatched junction bases numbered 8, after V lost 3 bases and J lost 4 bases. CDR3 sequence reads: CASSATGTGFYEQYF. As DNA, the CDR3 is TGTGCCAGCAGCGCGACCGGGACAGGGTTTTACGAGCAGTACTTC.

V and J are TRBV5-6 and TRBJ1-1, with D unclear. V lost 5 bases, J lost 3 bases, and 8 bases lay in between. Germline CDR1 reads SGHDT; CDR2 reads YYEEEE. The CDR3 has 12 residues. CDR3 loop: CASSLSYTEAFF. The CDR3 DNA sequence: TGTGCCAGCAGTTTATCTTACACTGAAGCTTTCTTT.

V and J are TRBV6-1 and TRBJ2-7; D perhaps matches TRBD1 (6 bases). Germline V CDR1 and CDR2: MNHNS, SASEGT. The CDR3 runs 16 residues. Trimming took off 1 base at V and 4 bases at J, with 17 bases between the two ends. The CDR3 is CASSEVPQGLKYEQYF. The CDR3 DNA is TGTGCCAGCAGTGAAGTCCCGCAGGGGTTAAAGTACGAGCAGTACTTC.

The chain couples TRBV5-1 to TRBJ2-5; D remains unclear. Germline CDR1 SGHRS, CDR2 YFSETQ. The V end lost 4 bases, the J end lost 3 bases, and 13 bases lay between the germline ends. This CDR3 contains 14 residues. The CDR3 region has the DNA TGCGCCAGCAGCCCCGGAACGGAAGAAGAGACCCAGTACTTC. Its protein product is CASSPGTEEETQYF. The variable domain in full, completed from reference TRBV5-1 and TRBJ2-5, reads KAGVTQTPRYLIKTRGQQVTLSCSPISGHRSVSWYQQTPGQGLQFLFEYFSETQRNKGNFPGRFSGRQFSNSRSEMNVSTLELGDSALYLCASSPGTEEETQYFGPGTRLLVL.